The clone carrying this T cell receptor (beta chain) has only one observation. Antigen: not known. The sample is drawn from a study of a mutant IDH1 vaccine in newly diagnosed glioma. As for the study in general: There were roughly 60% males and around 38% females among treated patients, whose mean age was roughly 40 years. It was radiotherapy, temozolomide, or both that patients received previously, with most receiving both.

Time point specified: week 23, last vaccination. Vaccinated patients received 300 ug of mutant IDH1 20-mer peptide per dose, with topical imiquimod. Each of the donors came in with new WHO grade 3 or 4 astrocytomas that were IDH1-mutant and ATRX-lost. Study findings and constraints: Evidence of vaccine-induced immune responses was documented in around 93% of patients.

Here immunoSEQ multiplex PCR was the method, and the copy in TCRdb shows in-frame clones only, minus some. The sample includes 55,000 or so clones, 80% of them seen just once. The material sequenced was PBMCs, taken from a glioma patient whose treatment included an IDH1 peptide vaccine. This TCR derives from a man aged 40-49 years with glioma.

The CDR3 loop reads CASSVSGVQDTQYF. DNA of the CDR3: TGCGCCAGCAGCGTTAGCGGGGTACAAGATACGCAGTATTTT. The chain employs TRBV5-1 and TRBJ2-3, with TRBD2 matching over 8 bases. The length of the CDR3 is 14 residues. With V trimmed by 4 bases and J by 5 bases, 6 bases remained unmatched. Germline CDR1 reads SGHRS; CDR2 reads YFSETQ.